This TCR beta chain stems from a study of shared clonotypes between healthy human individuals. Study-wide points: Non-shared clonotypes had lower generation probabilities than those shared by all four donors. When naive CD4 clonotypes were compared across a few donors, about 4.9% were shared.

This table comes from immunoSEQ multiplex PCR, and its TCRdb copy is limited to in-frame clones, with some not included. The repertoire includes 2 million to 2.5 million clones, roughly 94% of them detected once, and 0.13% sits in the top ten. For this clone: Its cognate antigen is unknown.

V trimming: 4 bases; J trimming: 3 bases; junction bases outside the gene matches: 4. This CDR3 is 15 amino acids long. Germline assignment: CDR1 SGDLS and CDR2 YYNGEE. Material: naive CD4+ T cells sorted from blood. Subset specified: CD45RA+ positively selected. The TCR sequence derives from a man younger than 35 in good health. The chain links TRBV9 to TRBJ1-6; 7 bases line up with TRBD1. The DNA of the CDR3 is TGTGCCAGCAGCCCTCGGGACAGCTATAATTCACCCCTCCACTTT. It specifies CASSPRDSYNSPLHF.